This T cell receptor beta chain was captured by sequencing in a study of T cell repertoires in cytomegalovirus infection (dated by TCRdb to between 2017 and 2020). At the level of the whole study: The peptide stimulations were aimed at well-studied HLA-B-restricted epitopes as well as recently identified HLA-C-restricted CMV epitopes, whose presentation resists viral immunomodulation. Donor HLA type was relevant to the analysis, as public TCR beta signatures indicated carriage of CMV infection together with the matching HLA type.

TCRdb records Illumina HiSeq 1500 as the sequencer. The raw public data were reprocessed by TCRdb itself: fastp quality trimming at Q25, MiXCR clonotype calling, in-frame beta chains only. Under each unique CDR3 protein, matching rows form one entry showing the most common genes and DNA. The sample table lists approximately 990,000 distinct CDR3 sequences, roughly 31% of them with a count of one. In total, the top ten clones hold around an eighth of the sample. The paper's findings and limits, for the study overall: The ex vivo response was dominated by HLA-C-restricted CMV-specific TCR beta clonotypes, and the single most frequent clonotype in two of eight donors was supplied by these HLA-C-restricted clonotypes. Cumulative frequency of public TCR beta family members discriminated carriers of CMV infection plus the relevant HLA type in this cohort and an independent 352-donor cohort.

This clonotype was picked up a small number of times. Its antigen target is currently unknown. No quality values exist for individual bases; no much larger clone is one base distant. CDR1 LNHDA and CDR2 SQIVND are derived from the germline V gene (reference sequence). The CDR3 numbers 12 residues from cysteine through phenylalanine. Only the CDR3 portion is preserved as DNA: 36 bases, with reading frame beginning at the first base. V is reduced by 1 base and J by 5 bases, leaving a spacing of 5 bases between them. The sample's treatment or condition label is to be understood as: in vitro stimulation with specific CMV peptide epitopes to enrich CMV-specific T cells.

This receptor chain uses TRBV19 and TRBJ2-5; no D segment can be confidently identified. Material: cultured CD8+ T cells from PBMCs, obtained from culture after CMV antigen stimulation. The clonotype was recovered from a human donor in good health (CMV status not recorded). Some clones in this sample may be carry-over from other donors' samples. In nucleotides, the sequence is TGTGCCAGTAGTATAGGAGCGGAGACCCAGTACTTC. Protein translation: CASSIGAETQYF.